Listed below are T cell receptor beta chains from one sample, sequenced in a study of shared clonotypes between healthy human individuals. Assay: immunoSEQ multiplex PCR; the TCRdb copy retains only in-frame clones and omits some. Of under 650,000 clones in the sample, 90% to 96% were seen once. Sequenced sample: naive CD4+ T cells sorted from blood. The receptor set was obtained from a woman younger than 45 in good health. The CDR3 runs from the conserved cysteine through the conserved F or W. A D gene is named only where the DNA matches it firmly. Clone size, where shown, is once, few, many, or a class for clones that have expanded.

len	v_gene	abundance	d_gene	j_gene	CDR3nt	CDR3aa
12	TRBV9	NA	NA	TRBJ1-2	TGTGCCAGCAGCGTATGGGGCTATGGCTACACCTTC	CASSVWGYGYTF
14	TRBV5-1	NA	NA	TRBJ2-5	TGCGCCAGCAGCTTGTTGACAGAACAAGAGACCCAGTACTTC	CASSLLTEQETQYF
13	TRBV2	NA	TRBD2	TRBJ2-2	TGTGCCAGCAGTGTGTTAGCGGGAGGTGAGCTGTTTTTT	CASSVLAGGELFF
14	TRBV7-2	once	NA	TRBJ2-2	TGTGCCAGCAGCATCCCATCGAACACCGGGGAGCTGTTTTTT	CASSIPSNTGELFF
14	TRBV18	NA	NA	TRBJ1-4	TGTGCCAGCTCACCCCTCCCAGAGGGGGAAAAACTGTTTTTT	CASSPLPEGEKLFF
17	TRBV7-3	NA	NA	TRBJ2-1	TGTGCCAGCAGCTTAACGTCATCTTGGAGCTCCTACAATGAGCAGTTCTTC	CASSLTSSWSSYNEQFF
15	TRBV7-2	NA	NA	TRBJ1-2	TGTGCCAGCAGCCCCCTTCGTGGGGGTGGGACTGGCTACACCTTC	CASSPLRGGGTGYTF
14	TRBV19	NA	NA	TRBJ2-7	TGTGCCAGTAGTATGAGGGTCCGATCCTACGAGCAGTACTTC	CASSMRVRSYEQYF
14	TRBV15	NA	TRBD1	TRBJ2-7	TGTGCCACCAGCAGACGGGACAGGGACTACGAGCAGTACTTC	CATSRRDRDYEQYF
13	TRBV7-9	NA	TRBD1	TRBJ2-1	TGTGCCAGCAGCTTAGCGGCAGGGGGTGAGCAGTTCTTC	CASSLAAGGEQFF
11	TRBV5-4	NA	NA	TRBJ2-5	TGTGCCAGCAGCTCCCAAGAGACCCAGTACTTC	CASSSQETQYF
15	TRBV27	NA	NA	TRBJ1-2	TGTGCCAGCAGTTTTGGGGTCAGGGGATCCGGTGGCTACACCTTC	CASSFGVRGSGGYTF
13	TRBV28	NA	NA	TRBJ2-7	TGTGCCATCCTTTCGGGGGTCATCTACGAGCAGTACTTC	CAILSGVIYEQYF
19	TRBV12-5	NA	NA	TRBJ2-1	TGTGCTAGTGGTTTGCCACCATCTGTCGGGAGTGTGTCCTACAATGAGCAGTTCTTC	CASGLPPSVGSVSYNEQFF
15	TRBV10-3	NA	NA	TRBJ2-7	TGTGCCATCACCGGAGGGATAGGGCTAGGCTACGAGCAGTACTTC	CAITGGIGLGYEQYF
15	TRBV5-1	NA	NA	TRBJ1-2	TGCGCCAGCAGCGGGACCGGACAGTCTAACTATGGCTACACCTTC	CASSGTGQSNYGYTF
13	TRBV6-1	NA	NA	TRBJ2-7	TGTGCCAGCAATCCAATTTTTGAGGGCGAGCAGTACTTC	CASNPIFEGEQYF
14	TRBV18	NA	NA	TRBJ1-2	TGTGCCAGCTCACCGGCGACACCTAACTATGGCTACACCTTC	CASSPATPNYGYTF
14	TRBV5-4	NA	NA	TRBJ1-1	TGTGCCAGCAGCCCGGGACGCTTGGGCACTGAAGCTTTCTTT	CASSPGRLGTEAFF
14	TRBV10-3	NA	NA	TRBJ2-2	TGTGCCATCAGTGAGCCTACAAGGACCGGGGAGCTGTTTTTT	CAISEPTRTGELFF
12	TRBV18	NA	NA	TRBJ1-1	TGTGCCAGCTCACCACCCGTCCCTGAAGCTTTCTTT	CASSPPVPEAFF
15	TRBV28	NA	NA	TRBJ2-3	TGTGCCAGCAGTTTATTCCAGGGGTCGTCTGATACGCAGTATTTT	CASSLFQGSSDTQYF
15	TRBV14	once	NA	TRBJ2-7	TGTGCCAGCAGCCAAACCCTGACAGGATCCTACGAGCAGTACTTC	CASSQTLTGSYEQYF
12	TRBV27	NA	NA	TRBJ1-1	TGTGCCAGCAGTTTATTAGGGTCTGAAGCTTTCTTT	CASSLLGSEAFF
15	TRBV2	NA	TRBD1	TRBJ1-5	TGTGCCAGCAGTGAAGGAGGACAGGGGACTCAGCCCCAGCATTTT	CASSEGGQGTQPQHF
15	TRBV5-1	once	NA	TRBJ2-7	TGCGCCAGCAGCTTGGACGGGGCCAGGGCCTACGAGCAGTACTTC	CASSLDGARAYEQYF
20	TRBV5-1	NA	TRBD2	TRBJ2-2	TGCGCCAGCAGCTTCACCCAAAAGACTAGCGTAATGTCGAACACCGGGGAGCTGTTTTTT	CASSFTQKTSVMSNTGELFF